This paragraph reports one T cell receptor (beta chain). Its matching antigen is unknown. Profiled with immunoSEQ multiplex PCR; TCRdb holds only in-frame clones, not every one. Here the sample spans over a thousand clones, 30% to 45% being singletons. This record belongs to a study of T cells in localized non-small cell lung cancer. Study-level points and caveats: A median of approximately 50 of the top 100 tumor clones appeared in adjacent lung, which was paired and uninvolved. Longer overall survival was linked to higher blood T cell density.

The TCR originated in a female donor older than 55 with stage II lung adenocarcinoma. The sequenced sample was lung tumor tissue, obtained before any cancer treatment.

CDR3 DNA: TGCGCCAGCAGCCTGGACGGTAGCGGGAGGTTCTTAACCCACGAGCAGTACTTC. It encodes CASSLDGSGRFLTHEQYF. V gene TRBV5-1 combines with J gene TRBJ2-7, with 10 nucleotides matching TRBD2. The CDR3 consists of 18 residues. V shed 4 bases and J 5 bases; nucleotides not matched to a gene: 18. Germline CDR1 is SGHRS and CDR2 is YFSETQ.